A selection of T cell receptor beta chains follows, all from one sample in a study of Ad26.COV2.S vaccination and SARS-CoV-2 variants. Sequencing used immunoSEQ multiplex PCR; TCRdb keeps in-frame clones, though not all of them. The table includes about 330,000 clones, about nine tenths detected once. This specimen consisted of peripheral blood, obtained in a trial of Ad26.COV2.S vaccine versus placebo. These receptors all stem from a person between 18 and 65 years old who received the Ad26.COV2.S COVID-19 vaccine or a placebo. Each CDR3 is given with its conserved first and last residue. The D gene is left open where the match is weak. Clone size is given for some rows only: seen once, a few or many times, or a class if the clone is expanded.

d_gene	abundance	v_gene	len	j_gene	CDR3nt	CDR3aa
-	-	TRBV15	15	TRBJ1-1	TGTGCCACCAGCTCCCGTTTAACCGGGGGGACTGAAGCTTTCTTT	CATSSRLTGGTEAFF
-	-	TRBV6-5	13	TRBJ1-2	TGTGCCAGCAGTCAATGGACCGTCGGTGGCTACACCTTC	CASSQWTVGGYTF
-	many	TRBV19	14	TRBJ1-5	TGTGCCAGTAGTATTGGGGGTAGCAATCAGCCCCAGCATTTT	CASSIGGSNQPQHF
-	-	TRBV3-1/TRBV3-2	15	TRBJ1-3	TGTGCCAGCAGCCAAGCCGCAATCTCTGGAAACACCATATATTTT	CASSQAAISGNTIYF
TRBD1	few	TRBV7-9	14	TRBJ1-2	TGTGCCAGCAGCTCCCGACAGGGTGACTATGGCTACACCTTC	CASSSRQGDYGYTF
-	once	TRBV19	14	TRBJ2-2	TGTGCCAGTAAGGAGACTGGGAACACCGGGGAGCTGTTTTTT	CASKETGNTGELFF
-	-	TRBV5-6	11	TRBJ1-1	TGTGCCAGCAGTGGGGGGCTCGAAGCTTTCTTT	CASSGGLEAFF
TRBD1	-	TRBV2	15	TRBJ1-4	TGTGCCAGCAGTCAGGACAGGGGATGGAATGAAAAACTGTTTTTT	CASSQDRGWNEKLFF
TRBD1	-	TRBV5-5	17	TRBJ1-3	TGTGCCAGCAGATACTCCGGGACAGGGTATTCTGGAAACACCATATATTTT	CASRYSGTGYSGNTIYF
-	-	TRBV27	16	TRBJ2-1	TGTGCCAGCAGTACAAGGGACCCGAGAACCTACAATGAGCAGTTCTTC	CASSTRDPRTYNEQFF
-	-	TRBV3-1/TRBV3-2	15	TRBJ1-6	TGTGCCAGCAGTCCCAAGGAGGTGAGAGGTTCACCCCTCCACTTT	CASSPKEVRGSPLHF
-	few	TRBV27	13	TRBJ1-1	TGTGCCAGCAGTTACGGGGGGAGGACTGAAGCTTTCTTT	CASSYGGRTEAFF
TRBD2	-	TRBV7-2	17	TRBJ2-5	TGTGCCAGCAGCTTATTTCCGCGGGGGGGCCGTGGGGAGACCCAGTACTTC	CASSLFPRGGRGETQYF
TRBD1	-	TRBV7-3	16	TRBJ1-6	TGTGCCAGCAGCCTCCAGGGGGGCAACCCTTTTTCACCCCTCCACTTT	CASSLQGGNPFSPLHF
-	-	TRBV27	15	TRBJ2-1	TGTGCCAGCAGTTTATTTTCCGGCGCCAACAATGAGCAGTTCTTC	CASSLFSGANNEQFF
-	once	TRBV28	15	TRBJ1-5	TGTGCCACCGACCTTGGGCGGGCTGAAGGTCAGCCCCAGCATTTT	CATDLGRAEGQPQHF
-	-	TRBV28	14	TRBJ1-3	TGTGCCAGCAGTTTAAGAGTGGCTGGAAACACCATATATTTT	CASSLRVAGNTIYF
TRBD1	-	TRBV18	16	TRBJ1-1	TGTGCCAGCTCACCGCAGACAGGGGGCCGAAACACTGAAGCTTTCTTT	CASSPQTGGRNTEAFF
-	-	TRBV6-4	13	TRBJ2-1	TGTGCCAGCAGTGACTCTTGGAACAATGAGCAGTTCTTC	CASSDSWNNEQFF
TRBD1	-	TRBV30	15	TRBJ2-5	TGTGCCTGGGACACCCTGGGAGACAGGGGAGAGACCCAGTACTTC	CAWDTLGDRGETQYF
-	-	TRBV3-1/TRBV3-2	13	TRBJ2-5	TGTGCCAGCAGCCTAGGGAACCAAGAGACCCAGTACTTC	CASSLGNQETQYF
-	-	TRBV28	14	TRBJ1-1	TGTGCCAGCAGCTTTCCGGGACAATCATTTGAAGCTTTCTTT	CASSFPGQSFEAFF
-	-	TRBV1	15	TRBJ1-6	TGCACCAGCAGCCTCGGGGGGGGTGAAGATTCACCCCTCCACTTT	CTSSLGGGEDSPLHF
-	-	TRBV6-5	16	TRBJ2-1	TGTGCCAGCAGTTACGGAGTCGGGGGGCCCTACAATGAGCAGTTCTTC	CASSYGVGGPYNEQFF
-	-	TRBV5-5	17	TRBJ1-6	TGTGCCAGCAGCTTCGATGGAGGACCGGACTATAATTCACCCCTCCACTTT	CASSFDGGPDYNSPLHF
-	-	TRBV29-1	14	TRBJ1-4	TGCAGCGTTTCCCGGGGCTCAACTAATGAAAAACTGTTTTTT	CSVSRGSTNEKLFF
-	-	TRBV3-1/TRBV3-2	15	TRBJ2-4	TGTGCCAGCAGCCAATGGGTGGGGGGTAAAAACATTCAGTACTTC	CASSQWVGGKNIQYF
-	-	TRBV11-3	11	TRBJ2-5	TGTGCCAGCAGGGAGGAAGAGACCCAGTACTTC	CASREEETQYF
-	-	TRBV12-3/TRBV12-4	13	TRBJ1-5	TGTGCCAGCAGTGCCAAGGGCAATCAGCCCCAGCATTTT	CASSAKGNQPQHF
-	-	TRBV4-1	14	TRBJ1-2	TGCGCCAGCAGCCAAGAGGGGCAGATCAGAGGCTACACCTTC	CASSQEGQIRGYTF
-	-	TRBV4-3	15	TRBJ2-2	TGCGCCAGCAGCCAAGATCGGCAGCAGACCGGGGAGCTGTTTTTT	CASSQDRQQTGELFF
-	-	TRBV19	14	TRBJ1-2	TGTGCCAGTAGTATCAATAGGAGGGGGGTAGGCTACACCTTC	CASSINRRGVGYTF
-	-	TRBV19	16	TRBJ2-6	TGTGCCAGTAGTATAGGGGCAGGATCCGGGGCCAACGTCCTGACTTTC	CASSIGAGSGANVLTF
-	-	TRBV6-2/TRBV6-3	13	TRBJ1-1	TGTGCCAGCAGCCCGAGGGGGAACACTGAAGCTTTCTTT	CASSPRGNTEAFF
-	-	TRBV2	14	TRBJ1-3	TGTGCCAGCAGTGAAAGGGTTTATGGAAACACCATATATTTT	CASSERVYGNTIYF
-	-	TRBV10-3	17	TRBJ2-2	TGTGCCATCAGTGAGTCGTCGACCCGGTGTGAACACCGGGGAGCTGTTTTT	CAISESSTRCEHRGAVF